This record covers a single TCR beta chain. The data were obtained in a study of shared T cell receptors in the human thymus. Trimming cost V 7 bases and J 8 bases; bases outside gene matches: 6. The germline V gene has CDR1 MNHEY and CDR2 SVGAGI. The CDR3 covers 14 residues. Sequencing was performed with immunoSEQ multiplex PCR; in TCRdb, only in-frame clones are kept and a portion is missing. The sample consists of about 660,000 clones, over 75% of them appearing once. These data also formed part of another study, on human thymus T cells. That publication notes: Samples came from healthy Finnish infants during open corrective cardiac surgery. Corrective heart surgery yielded the resections from which the thymus tissue came.

The chain has TRBV6-5 and TRBJ1-6, with 9 bases fitting TRBD1. Sequencing was done on a sample of thymocytes. The source is a boy younger than two with a congenital heart defect. CDR3 bases: TGTGCCAGCACTGGGACAGGGCCCGATTCACCCCTCCACTTT. Translation: CASTGTGPDSPLHF.